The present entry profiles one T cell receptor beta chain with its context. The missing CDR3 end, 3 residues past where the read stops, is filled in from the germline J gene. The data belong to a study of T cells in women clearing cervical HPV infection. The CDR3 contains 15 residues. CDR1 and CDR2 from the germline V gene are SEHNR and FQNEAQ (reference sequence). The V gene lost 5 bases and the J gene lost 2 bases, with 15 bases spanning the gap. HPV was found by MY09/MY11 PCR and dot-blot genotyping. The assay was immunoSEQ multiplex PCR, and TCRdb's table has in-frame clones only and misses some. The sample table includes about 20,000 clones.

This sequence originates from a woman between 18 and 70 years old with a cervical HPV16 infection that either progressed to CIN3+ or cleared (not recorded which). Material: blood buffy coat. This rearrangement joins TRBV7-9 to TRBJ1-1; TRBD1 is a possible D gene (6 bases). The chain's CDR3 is CASSQGTGRNTEAFF. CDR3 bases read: TGTGCCAGCAGCCAAGGAACAGGGCGAAACACTGAA.